Below are 6 T cell receptor beta chains sequenced from a single sample in a study of T cell responses to AZD1222 COVID-19 vaccine. Method: immunoSEQ multiplex PCR; TCRdb's copy keeps in-frame clones and lacks some. The sample consists of roughly 70,000 clones, approximately 85% of them appearing once. Specimen: peripheral blood, collected on day 0 of MenACWY control vaccination. The receptors shown here come from an adult in good health.

V and J are TRBV19 and TRBJ1-4, with unresolved D. Germline V gene data show CDR1 as LNHDA and CDR2 as SQIVND (reference sequence). CDR3 size: 12 residues. This CDR3 is CVSRDSLGKLFF. CDR3 bases: TGTGTTTCGAGGGATTCACTTGGAAAACTGTTTTTT.

This clone was seen just once. The chain links TRBV5-1 to TRBJ1-4, with D perhaps TRBD1 (5 bases). This CDR3 is built from 14 residues. V was trimmed by 0 bases and J by 4 bases, leaving 7 bases between them. Per germline, CDR1 SGHRS and CDR2 YFSETQ. The chain's CDR3 is CASSLGGDNEKLFF. CDR3 bases: TGCGCCAGCAGCTTGGGGGGCGATAATGAAAAACTGTTTTTT.

In the case of this clone: This same CDR3 is encoded by further DNA sequences in the sample. V usage is TRBV27 and J usage is TRBJ1-2, with D possibly matching TRBD1 (5 bases). The CDR3 spans 13 residues. V was cut by 3 bases and J by 7 bases, with 12 bases left in between. From germline, CDR1 is MNHEY and CDR2 SMNVEV (reference sequence). The DNA of the CDR3 is TGTGCCAGCAGTTTTAGGGGCCCGGGTGGCTACACCTTC. It codes for CASSFRGPGGYTF.

For the CDR3, the DNA is TGTGCCAGCCGCGAGGCCGGGACAGGGGGCAACGAGCAGTACTTC. As protein: CASREAGTGGNEQYF. This chain uses TRBV6-5 with TRBJ2-7, with 12 bases lining up with TRBD1. The CDR3 has 15 amino acids. Trimming cost V 8 bases and J 5 bases; bases outside gene matches: 10. In germline, CDR1 is MNHEY, CDR2 SVGAGI.

V usage is TRBV2 and J usage is TRBJ2-4; D perhaps matches TRBD2 (6 bases). Germline assignment: CDR1 SNHLY and CDR2 FYNNEI. The CDR3 loop spans 15 amino acids. The V end lost 6 bases, the J end lost 5 bases, and 17 bases lay between the germline ends. This CDR3 is CASSHSWGEQNIQYF. The CDR3 nucleotides are TGTGCCAGCAGCCACTCTTGGGGGGAGCAAAACATTCAGTACTTC.

The chain couples TRBV2 to TRBJ1-5; TRBD1 might be the D (6 bases). CDR1 is SNHLY, CDR2 FYNNEI, per germline. This CDR3 region has 15 residues. With 6 bases removed from V and 3 bases from J, the gap between germline ends came to 15 bases. CDR3 sequence: CASRKGGGINQPQHF. The CDR3 DNA is TGTGCCAGCAGAAAGGGAGGGGGAATCAATCAGCCCCAGCATTTT.